Listed below are T cell receptor beta chains from one sample, sequenced in a study of blood T cell repertoires in COVID-19. Sequencing was performed with immunoSEQ multiplex PCR; in TCRdb, only in-frame clones are kept and a portion is missing. The sample has around 120,000 clones; 88% are singletons. Material for sequencing was peripheral blood. The receptor set was obtained from a man aged 45-60 years with acute or convalescent COVID-19. CDR3s include the opening cysteine and the closing phenylalanine or tryptophan. D genes are given only for firm matches. Clone size is shown for a subset of rows, as once, few, many or a class of expanded clone.

once	TRBV11-2	TRBD1	14	TRBJ2-7	TGTGCCAGCAGCTCGACAGGGGGCGGCTACGAGCAGTACTTC	CASSSTGGGYEQYF
once	TRBV27	-	15	TRBJ2-7	TGTGCCAGCGGCGCCACGACTAGATCCCCCTACGAGCAGTACTTC	CASGATTRSPYEQYF
-	TRBV4-1	TRBD1	15	TRBJ2-7	TGCGCCAGCAGCCAAGGAGGGGGCAGAGACTACGAGCAGTACTTC	CASSQGGGRDYEQYF
-	TRBV6-5	TRBD1	15	TRBJ1-6	TGTGCCAGCAGACGGGACAGCCAAGGAAAGACACCCCTCCACTTT	CASRRDSQGKTPLHF
-	TRBV5-1	-	18	TRBJ2-1	TGCGCCAGCAGCTCCGGCCGAGCGTGGGCAGGGACCTACAATGAGCAGTTCTTC	CASSSGRAWAGTYNEQFF
-	TRBV5-1	-	15	TRBJ2-5	TGCGCCAGCAGCGCCGGAGCCGGGAACCAAGAGACCCAGTACTTC	CASSAGAGNQETQYF
-	TRBV7-2	TRBD2	16	TRBJ2-1	TGTGCCAGCAGCTTAGCTTGGGCTAGCGGGAACAATGAGCAGTTCTTC	CASSLAWASGNNEQFF
-	TRBV25-1	-	12	TRBJ1-4	TGTGCCAGCAGTGGGAGGTCTTCCCCCCTGTTTTTT	CASSGRSSPLFF
-	TRBV4-1	TRBD1	15	TRBJ2-5	TGCGCCAGCAGCCAAGATGACAGGGGTGTAGAGACCCAGTACTTC	CASSQDDRGVETQYF
once	TRBV20-1	-	11	TRBJ2-5	TGCAGTGCTCAGGACCAAGAGACCCAGTACTTC	CSAQDQETQYF
-	TRBV5-1	-	14	TRBJ1-4	TGCGCCAGCAGCTTGCGTGCAACTAATGAAAAACTGTTTTTT	CASSLRATNEKLFF
-	TRBV11-3	-	15	TRBJ2-5	TGTGCCAGCAGCTTAGAGGTGCAGCGCTGGGAGACCCAGTACTTC	CASSLEVQRWETQYF
-	TRBV7-2	TRBD1	14	TRBJ2-5	TGTGCCAGCAGCCCCGGGACAGGGGGCGAGACCCAGTACTTC	CASSPGTGGETQYF
-	TRBV6-5	TRBD1	13	TRBJ2-7	TGTGCCAGCAACAGAGACAGGGGGGCCGAGCAGTACTTC	CASNRDRGAEQYF
-	TRBV11-2	TRBD2	16	TRBJ2-1	TGTGCCAGCAGTCGGACTAGCGGGAGTTACTACAATGAGCAGTTCTTC	CASSRTSGSYYNEQFF
-	TRBV6-2/TRBV6-3	-	13	TRBJ2-1	TGTGCCAGCAGTTACGGTGACTCCCTTTCTTATTTCTTC	CASSYGDSLSYFF
-	TRBV19	-	12	TRBJ2-3	TGTGCCAGTAGAGCCTTTACAGATACGCAGTATTTT	CASRAFTDTQYF
-	TRBV27	-	13	TRBJ2-7	TGTGCCAGCAGTTACAGGGTCGGGTACGAGCAGTACTTC	CASSYRVGYEQYF
-	TRBV2	-	11	TRBJ2-7	TGTGCCAGCAGCTTCTCCTACGAGCAGTACTTC	CASSFSYEQYF
-	TRBV9	-	15	TRBJ2-1	TGTGCCAGCAGCATCCACAGGGAGTCCTACAATGAGCAGTTCTTC	CASSIHRESYNEQFF
-	TRBV30	TRBD1	15	TRBJ2-5	TGTGCCTGGAGTGGGGCACAGGGGGCGGGTGAGACCCAGTACTTC	CAWSGAQGAGETQYF
few	TRBV4-1	-	12	TRBJ2-7	TGCGCCAGCAGCGGGACTTCTTTGGAGCAGTACTTC	CASSGTSLEQYF
-	TRBV6-5	TRBD2	15	TRBJ2-3	TGTGCTAGCCACACCGGGACTAGCAGCACAGATACGCAGTATTTT	CASHTGTSSTDTQYF